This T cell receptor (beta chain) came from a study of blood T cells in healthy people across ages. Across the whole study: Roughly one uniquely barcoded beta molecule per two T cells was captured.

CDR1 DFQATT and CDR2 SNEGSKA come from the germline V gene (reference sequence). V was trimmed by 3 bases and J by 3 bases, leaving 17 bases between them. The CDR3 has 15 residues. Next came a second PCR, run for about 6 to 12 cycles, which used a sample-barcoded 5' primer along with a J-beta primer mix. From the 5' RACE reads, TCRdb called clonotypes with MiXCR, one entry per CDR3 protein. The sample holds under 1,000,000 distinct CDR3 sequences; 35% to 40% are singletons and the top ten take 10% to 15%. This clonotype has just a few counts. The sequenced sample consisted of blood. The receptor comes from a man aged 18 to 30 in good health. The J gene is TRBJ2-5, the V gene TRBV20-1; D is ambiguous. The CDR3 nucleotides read TGCAGTGCTAGGTGGCCGGGTTGGACCAAAGAGACCCAGTACTTC. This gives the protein CSARWPGWTKETQYF.